The 22 T cell receptor beta chains reported below all come from one sample, sequenced in a study of OX40 agonist ivuxolimab in advanced cancers. Here immunoSEQ multiplex PCR was the method, and the copy in TCRdb shows in-frame clones only, minus some. The profile shows some 74,000 clones, around 91% of them singletons. The specimen was CD4+ or CD8+ T cells sorted from blood, collected in a trial of the OX40 agonist ivuxolimab. The receptor source for this set is an adult with an advanced solid tumor such as melanoma, head and neck, liver or kidney cancer.

The chain is built from TRBV25-1 and TRBJ1-3; D is uncertain. CDR3 length equals 14 residues. The germline CDR1 and CDR2 sequences are MGHDK and SYGVNS. With 10 bases removed from V and 2 bases from J, the gap between germline ends came to 15 bases. CDR3 protein: CAIPVRETGNTIYF. The DNA of the CDR3 is TGTGCCATCCCTGTAAGGGAAACTGGAAACACCATATATTTT.

V is TRBV6-5 and J is TRBJ1-2, with D possibly TRBD1 on 6 matching bases. Trimming took off 8 bases at V and 3 bases at J, with 19 bases between the two ends. The CDR3 has 15 residues. The V gene's germline CDR1 is MNHEY and CDR2 SVGAGI. CDR3 protein: CASFNPGGDDYGYTF. The CDR3 nucleotides are TGTGCCAGCTTTAACCCGGGGGGCGACGACTATGGCTACACCTTC.

This chain joins TRBV6-1 and TRBJ1-2, with D perhaps matching TRBD1 (5 bases). The CDR3 is made up of 15 amino acids. The germline V gene encodes CDR1 MNHNS and CDR2 SASEGT. V was trimmed by 1 base and J by 3 bases, leaving 12 bases between them. CDR3 in DNA: TGTGCCAGCAGTGAAGATGGGGGGACGGACTATGGCTACACCTTC. As protein: CASSEDGGTDYGYTF.

This chain joins TRBV28 and TRBJ2-3; TRBD2 matches 13 bases. V lost 5 bases, J lost 1 base, and 3 bases stayed unmatched. This CDR3 region has 16 residues. The germline V gene encodes CDR1 MDHEN and CDR2 SYDVKM. The CDR3 is CASSGGTSGGTDTQYF. For the CDR3, the DNA is TGTGCCAGCAGTGGGGGGACTAGCGGGGGCACAGATACGCAGTATTTT.

This sequence joins TRBV6-1 and TRBJ1-1; D is undetermined. V dropped 11 bases and J dropped 1 base, with 5 bases sitting between them. The V gene's germline CDR1 is MNHNS and CDR2 SASEGT. The CDR3 is made up of 10 amino acids. CDR3 nucleotide sequence: TGTGCCTCCGGGAACACTGAAGCTTTCTTT. The encoded protein is CASGNTEAFF.

The genes are TRBV18 and TRBJ1-5; TRBD1 agrees at 11 bases. This CDR3 contains 19 residues. V shed 4 bases and J 6 bases; nucleotides not matched to a gene: 17. CDR1 is KGHSH and CDR2 is LQKENI in the germline V gene. CDR3 sequence reads: CASSRNGVWGQGERQPQHF. CDR3 nucleotides: TGTGCCAGCTCACGAAACGGCGTATGGGGACAGGGGGAGCGTCAGCCCCAGCATTTT.

The rearrangement joins TRBV19 to TRBJ2-2; a possible D gene is TRBD2 (7 bases). V was pared by 5 bases and J by 5 bases, with 15 bases between. This CDR3 region has 15 residues. Looked up from germline, CDR1 is LNHDA and CDR2 is SQIVND (reference sequence). In nucleotides, the CDR3 is TGTGCCAGTAGTTTCCGGGGGGCACGGACCGGGGAGCTGTTTTTT. Its protein is CASSFRGARTGELFF.

The chain couples TRBV19 to TRBJ2-3; D might be TRBD1 or TRBD2, each matching 5 bases. V dropped 5 bases and J dropped 0 bases, with 9 bases sitting between them. Germline V lookup: CDR1 LNHDA, CDR2 SQIVND (reference sequence). The CDR3 loop spans 14 amino acids. The CDR3 region is CASSVRDSTDTQYF. For the CDR3, the DNA is TGTGCCAGTAGTGTCCGGGACAGCACAGATACGCAGTATTTT.

The genes are TRBV6-6 and TRBJ2-5, with a possible D match to TRBD1 (6 bases). Trimming cost V 5 bases and J 3 bases, with 10 bases left between them. The CDR3 runs to 13 residues. The germline gives CDR1 MNHNY, CDR2 SVGAGI (reference sequence). CDR3 protein: CASSRTAKETQYF. The CDR3 DNA follows: TGTGCCAGCAGTCGGACAGCAAAAGAGACCCAGTACTTC.

The chain uses TRBV18 and TRBJ1-4; tentative D call: TRBD1 (5 bases). V lost 2 bases, J lost 8 bases, and 9 bases lay in between. Per germline, CDR1 KGHSH and CDR2 LQKENI. CDR3 length: 13 residues. Here the CDR3 reads CASSPGTDEKLFF. CDR3 bases: TGTGCCAGCTCACCAGGGACTGACGAAAAACTGTTTTTT.

The chain joins TRBV19 to TRBJ2-3, with TRBD2 matching over 16 bases. Germline V gene data show CDR1 as LNHDA and CDR2 as SQIVND (reference sequence). Trimming took 8 bases from V and 5 from J; bases not matched to a gene: 22. The CDR3 is 21 amino acids. The CDR3 loop reads CASGPGTSGGAFGVEVDTQYF. The CDR3 DNA is TGTGCCAGTGGTCCCGGGACTAGCGGGGGGGCCTTTGGCGTCGAAGTAGATACGCAGTATTTT. Full variable domain (rest looked up from reference TRBV19 and TRBJ2-3): DGGITQSPKYLFRKEGQNVTLSCEQNLNHDAMYWYRQDPGQGLRLIYYSQIVNDFQKGDIAEGYSVSREKKESFPLTVTSAQKNPTAFYLCASGPGTSGGAFGVEVDTQYFGPGTRLTVL.

This chain uses TRBV19 with TRBJ2-1; D may be TRBD2 (5 bases). Per the germline V gene, CDR1 is LNHDA and CDR2 is SQIVND (reference sequence). V was pared by 7 bases and J by 0 bases, with 13 bases between. The CDR3 loop spans 15 amino acids. The CDR3 DNA follows: TGTGCCAGTACCCCCGAGGGCCGCTCCTACAATGAGCAGTTCTTC. Translation: CASTPEGRSYNEQFF.

The sample holds one count of this clone. This chain links TRBV27 with TRBJ1-2; 11 bases align to TRBD1. Germline-derived CDR1 and CDR2 are MNHEY and SMNVEV (reference sequence). The CDR3 length is 17 residues. Trimming removed 5 bases from V and 7 bases from J; junction bases left unmatched: 15. CDR3 coding DNA: TGTGCCAGCAGTGCCGGGGGGACAGGGGGGGCCCTTCGTGGCTACACCTTC. As protein: CASSAGGTGGALRGYTF.

This sequence joins TRBV28 and TRBJ2-5; no clear D gene. Per the germline V gene, CDR1 is MDHEN and CDR2 is SYDVKM. V was shortened by 4 bases and J by 1 base, with 4 bases between the two germline ends. This CDR3 is built from 12 residues. This chain's CDR3 is CASSWGQETQYF. The CDR3 coding sequence is TGTGCCAGCAGTTGGGGCCAAGAGACCCAGTACTTC.

The CDR3 region is CASGQAINQPQHF. Here the CDR3 DNA reads TGTGCCAGCGGACAGGCGATCAATCAGCCCCAGCATTTT. The chain is built from TRBV6-1 and TRBJ1-5, with TRBD1 identical over 7 bases. The junction had 4 bases not matched to a gene; V was cut back by 8 bases and J by 3 bases. Germline V gene lookup returns CDR1 MNHNS and CDR2 SASEGT. This CDR3 spans 13 amino acids.

The V call is TRBV2, the J call TRBJ2-7; D unresolved. Trimming removed 6 bases from V and 2 bases from J, with 11 bases in between. The CDR3 is 13 residues long. The germline gives CDR1 SNHLY, CDR2 FYNNEI. This CDR3 reads CASSADVTYEQYV. The CDR3 DNA sequence: TGTGCCAGCAGCGCGGACGTTACCTACGAGCAGTACGTC.

The chain has TRBV19 and TRBJ2-3; D remains unclear. Per germline, CDR1 LNHDA and CDR2 SQIVND (reference sequence). The V gene lost 3 bases and the J gene lost 0 bases, with 10 bases spanning the gap. The CDR3 runs to 15 residues. CDR3: CASSMAKGSTDTQYF. Here the CDR3 DNA reads TGTGCCAGTAGTATGGCAAAGGGAAGCACAGATACGCAGTATTTT.

The chain employs TRBV27 and TRBJ1-1; no clear D. The germline gives CDR1 MNHEY, CDR2 SMNVEV (reference sequence). This CDR3 is 12 amino acids long. Trimming took 6 bases from V and 1 from J, leaving 6 bases between them. CDR3 amino acids: CASSYTNTEAFF. CDR3 bases: TGTGCCAGCAGCTACACGAACACTGAAGCTTTCTTT.

The V and J genes are TRBV7-9 and TRBJ2-2, with 9 bases that match TRBD1. CDR1 SEHNR and CDR2 FQNEAQ come from the germline V gene (reference sequence). V trimming: 8 bases; J trimming: 6 bases; junction bases outside the gene matches: 10. The CDR3 is made up of 15 amino acids. CDR3 sequence reads: CASGFLGQGSGELFF. CDR3 nucleotide sequence: TGTGCCAGCGGGTTCCTGGGACAGGGTTCCGGGGAGCTGTTTTTT.

The rearrangement links TRBV5-1 to TRBJ2-7; 12 nucleotides match TRBD2. CDR1 and CDR2 (germline): SGHRS, YFSETQ. CDR3 length: 13 amino acids. V dropped 5 bases and J dropped 3; count of bases not matched to a gene: 0. The CDR3 loop reads CASRTSGGYEQYF. The DNA for the CDR3 is TGCGCCAGCAGGACTAGCGGGGGCTACGAGCAGTACTTC.

The chain links TRBV28 to TRBJ1-6, with TRBD1 matching over 10 bases. This CDR3 has 14 amino acids. With 6 bases clipped from V and 8 bases from J, the junction kept 4 bases outside the gene matches. The germline gives CDR1 MDHEN, CDR2 SYDVKM. The CDR3 is CASSSGQGDSPLHF. Written as DNA, the CDR3 is TGTGCCAGCAGCTCCGGACAGGGGGATTCACCCCTCCACTTT.

J is TRBJ1-5 and V is TRBV10-1; D ambiguous. The CDR3 extends over 12 amino acids. V was pared by 5 bases and J by 5 bases, with 7 bases between. Germline V CDR1 and CDR2: WNHNN, SYGVQD (reference sequence). CDR3 residues: CASSSSYQPQHF. In nucleotides, the CDR3 is TGCGCCAGCAGTAGTTCCTATCAGCCCCAGCATTTT.